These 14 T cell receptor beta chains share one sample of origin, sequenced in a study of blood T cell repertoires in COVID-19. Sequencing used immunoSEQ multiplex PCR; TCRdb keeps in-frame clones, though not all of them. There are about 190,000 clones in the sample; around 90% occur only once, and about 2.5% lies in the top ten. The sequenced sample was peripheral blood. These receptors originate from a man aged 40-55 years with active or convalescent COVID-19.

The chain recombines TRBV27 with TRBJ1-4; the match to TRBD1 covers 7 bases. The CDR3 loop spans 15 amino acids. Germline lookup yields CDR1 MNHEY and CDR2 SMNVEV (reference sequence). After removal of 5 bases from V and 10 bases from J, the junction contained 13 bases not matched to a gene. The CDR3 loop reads CASSPQGGVSVKLFF. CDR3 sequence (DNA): TGTGCCAGCAGTCCGCAGGGGGGAGTGAGCGTAAAACTGTTTTTT.

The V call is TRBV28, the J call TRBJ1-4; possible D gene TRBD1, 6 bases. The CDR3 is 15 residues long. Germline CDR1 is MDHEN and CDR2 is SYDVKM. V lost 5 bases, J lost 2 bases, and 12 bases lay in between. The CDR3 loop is CASSLGGGTNEKLFF. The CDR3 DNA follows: TGTGCCAGCAGTCTAGGGGGTGGGACTAATGAAAAACTGTTTTTT.

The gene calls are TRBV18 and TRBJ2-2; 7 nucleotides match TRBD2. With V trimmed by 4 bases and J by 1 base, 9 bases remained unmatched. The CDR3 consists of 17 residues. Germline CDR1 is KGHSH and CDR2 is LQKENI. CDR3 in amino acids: CASSRAGTNLNTGELFF. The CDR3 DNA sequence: TGTGCCAGCTCACGCGCCGGGACTAACCTGAACACCGGGGAGCTGTTTTTT. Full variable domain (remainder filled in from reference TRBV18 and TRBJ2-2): NAGVMQNPRHLVRRRGQEARLRCSPMKGHSHVYWYRQLPEEGLKFMVYLQKENIIDESGMPKERFSAEFPKEGPSILRIQQVVRGDSAAYFCASSRAGTNLNTGELFFGEGSRLTVL.

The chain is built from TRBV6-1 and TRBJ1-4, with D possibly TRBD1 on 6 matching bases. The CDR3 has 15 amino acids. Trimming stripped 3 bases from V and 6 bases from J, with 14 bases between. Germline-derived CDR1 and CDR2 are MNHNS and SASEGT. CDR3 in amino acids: CASSDITAGDEKLFF. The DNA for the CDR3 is TGTGCCAGCAGTGATATAACGGCAGGGGATGAAAAACTGTTTTTT.

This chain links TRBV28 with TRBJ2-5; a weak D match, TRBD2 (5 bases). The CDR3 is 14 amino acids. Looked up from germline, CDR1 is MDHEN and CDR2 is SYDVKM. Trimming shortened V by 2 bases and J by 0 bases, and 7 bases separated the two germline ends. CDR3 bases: TGTGCCAGCAGTTTAGGAGGCTACCAAGAGACCCAGTACTTC. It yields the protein CASSLGGYQETQYF.

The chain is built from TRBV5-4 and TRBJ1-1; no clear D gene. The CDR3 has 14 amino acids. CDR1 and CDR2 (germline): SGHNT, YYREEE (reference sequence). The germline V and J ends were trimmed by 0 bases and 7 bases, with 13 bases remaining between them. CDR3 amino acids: CASSLDGGIGEAFF. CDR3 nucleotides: TGTGCCAGCAGCTTGGACGGAGGGATAGGTGAAGCTTTCTTT.

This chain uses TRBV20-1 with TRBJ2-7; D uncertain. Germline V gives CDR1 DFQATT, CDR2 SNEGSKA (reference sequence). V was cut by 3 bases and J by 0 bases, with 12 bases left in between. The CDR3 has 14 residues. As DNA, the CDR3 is TGCAGTGCTAGTGTCGGCTCAGGCTCCTACGAGCAGTACTTC. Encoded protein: CSASVGSGSYEQYF.

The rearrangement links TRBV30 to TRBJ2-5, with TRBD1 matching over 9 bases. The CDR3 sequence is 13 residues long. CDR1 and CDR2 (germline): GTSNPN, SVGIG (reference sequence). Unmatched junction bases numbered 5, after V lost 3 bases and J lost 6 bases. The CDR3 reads CAWRQGAKKTQYF. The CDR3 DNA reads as TGTGCCTGGAGACAGGGGGCGAAAAAGACCCAGTACTTC.

This CDR3 is CASSSQHTDTQYF. DNA for the CDR3: TGTGCCAGCAGCTCCCAACACACAGATACGCAGTATTTT. The V and J genes are TRBV7-3 and TRBJ2-3, with D hard to call. V lost 4 bases to trimming and J lost 2 bases, with 7 bases between them. Germline V CDR1 and CDR2: SGHTA, FQGTGA. This CDR3 is 13 amino acids long.

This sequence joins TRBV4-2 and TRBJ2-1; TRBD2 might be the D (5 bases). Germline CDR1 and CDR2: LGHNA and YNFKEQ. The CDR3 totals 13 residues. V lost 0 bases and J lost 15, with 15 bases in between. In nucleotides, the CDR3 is TGTGCCAGCAGCCAAGATCGGACTCTTCGACCGTTCTTC. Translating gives CASSQDRTLRPFF.

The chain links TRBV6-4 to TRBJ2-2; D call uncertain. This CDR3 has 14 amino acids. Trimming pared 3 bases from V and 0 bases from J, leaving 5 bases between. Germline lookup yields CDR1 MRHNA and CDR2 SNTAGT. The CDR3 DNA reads TGTGCCAGCAGTGAGGTAGCGAACACCGGGGAGCTGTTTTTT. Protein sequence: CASSEVANTGELFF.

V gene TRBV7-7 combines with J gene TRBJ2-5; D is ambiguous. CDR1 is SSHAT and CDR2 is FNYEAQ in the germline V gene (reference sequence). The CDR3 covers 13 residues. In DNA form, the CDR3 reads TGTGCTAGTACCGGGTACCCACAAGAGACCCAGTACTTC. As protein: CASTGYPQETQYF.

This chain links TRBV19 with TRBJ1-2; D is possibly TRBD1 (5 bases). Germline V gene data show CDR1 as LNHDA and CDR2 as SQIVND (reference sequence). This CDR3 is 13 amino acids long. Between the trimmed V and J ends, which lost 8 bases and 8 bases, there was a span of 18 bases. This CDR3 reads CASRPVGGGGYTF. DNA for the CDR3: TGTGCCAGTCGCCCGGTCGGGGGTGGCGGCTACACCTTC.

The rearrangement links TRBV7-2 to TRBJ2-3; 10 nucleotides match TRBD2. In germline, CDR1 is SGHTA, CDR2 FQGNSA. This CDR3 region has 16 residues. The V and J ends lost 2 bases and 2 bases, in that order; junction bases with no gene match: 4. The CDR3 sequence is CASSLQAGGFTDTQYF. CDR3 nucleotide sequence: TGTGCCAGCAGCTTACAAGCGGGGGGGTTCACAGATACGCAGTATTTT.